The rows below give T cell receptor beta chains drawn from one sample of a study of blood T cell repertoires in COVID-19. The method was immunoSEQ multiplex PCR; TCRdb's version includes in-frame clones alone and lacks a portion of them. The sample shows fewer than 60,000 clones, 70% to 85% of them seen only once. The specimen was peripheral blood. These receptors all stem from a man aged 55 to 70 with acute or convalescent COVID-19. Both conserved end residues are part of each CDR3. The listing skips clone size in some rows; elsewhere it reads once, few, many or a size class.

clone_size v_call cdr3_aa
. TRBV7-3 CASSLFPGEHSPLHF
. TRBV6-5 CASSRGDSYGYTF
. TRBV5-1 CASSFGTGVGNTIYF
. TRBV30 CACNGRGSGYTF
. TRBV2 CASSGQLAYNEQFF
. TRBV6-5 CASNGPGTDTQYF
. TRBV5-4 CASSARLAGTRHTQYF
. TRBV18 CASSLSTGDSPLHF
. TRBV10-2 CASSESQSGPTEAFF
. TRBV11-2 CASSSRQGQNTEAFF
. TRBV7-3 CASSLRPEGTEAFF
. TRBV14 CASSTQAGRHPVSEKLFF
few TRBV5-1 CASSYAPGGLDNSPLHF
. TRBV4-1 CASSQDWTGKGYEQYF
. TRBV7-9 CASSLGTGMEKLFF
few TRBV5-1 CASSLFAGGHNEQFF
. TRBV6-5 CASKEGVWNEKLFF
once TRBV4-2 CASSPSLTEKLFF
. TRBV19 CASSLQGSTEAFF
. TRBV5-5 CASSAGTGASSQHF
. TRBV6-1 CASSEILGTGGGYTF
. TRBV12-3/TRBV12-4 CASSLDRGLQVFF
. TRBV2 CASSGRLAGGLDPSETQYF